What follows are 27 T cell receptor beta chains derived from one specimen sequenced in a study of regulatory T cells in long-lasting Graves disease. Through Arm-PCR of CDR3 regions and iRepertoire HTBI primers, TCR beta libraries were built. MiXCR was run by TCRdb on the multiplex PCR reads, yielding one entry per CDR3 protein. The sample consists of a few hundred thousand distinct CDR3 sequences, around a sixth of them appearing once. Stated time point: newly diagnosed GD, antithyroid drugs for less than 3 months. TCR sequences were obtained from RNA taken from PBMCs. The same data also went into a second study, on T cells in Graves' hyperthyroidism and ophthalmopathy.

The sample consisted of peripheral blood mononuclear cells (PBMCs), taken at new diagnosis, from a patient treated with antithyroid drugs. The receptors stem from a woman in her thirties with Graves disease.

This clonotype has more than one count but fewer than ten. The chain employs TRBV9 and TRBJ1-1; no reliable D call. Trimming took off 3 bases at V and 0 bases at J, with 6 bases between the two ends. The CDR3 is 13 residues long. Germline-derived CDR1 and CDR2 are SGDLS and YYNGEE. The CDR3 DNA sequence: TGTGCCAGCAGCGCACACATGAACACTGAAGCTTTCTTT. Amino acids: CASSAHMNTEAFF.

This clonotype was detected many times. This chain uses TRBV5-1 with TRBJ2-3, with 11 positions matching TRBD1. Germline-derived CDR1 and CDR2 are SGHRS and YFSETQ. CDR3 length: 15 amino acids. V lost 4 bases, J lost 4 bases, and 5 bases stayed unmatched. Here the CDR3 reads CASSKGQGAADTQYF. The CDR3 bases are TGCGCCAGCAGCAAAGGACAGGGGGCCGCAGATACGCAGTATTTT. Complete variable domain (other parts from reference TRBV5-1 and TRBJ2-3): KAGVTQTPRYLIKTRGQQVTLSCSPISGHRSVSWYQQTPGQGLQFLFEYFSETQRNKGNFPGRFSGRQFSNSRSEMNVSTLELGDSALYLCASSKGQGAADTQYFGPGTRLTVL.

This clonotype has ten or more counts. V gene TRBV2 combines with J gene TRBJ2-1; 10 bases are a match to TRBD1. In germline, CDR1 is SNHLY, CDR2 FYNNEI. With V trimmed by 5 bases and J by 6 bases, 1 base remained unmatched. This CDR3 is built from 13 residues. The CDR3 spells CASSRTGGNEQFF. DNA for the CDR3: TGTGCCAGCAGTCGGACAGGGGGCAATGAGCAGTTCTTC. Complete variable domain (other parts from reference TRBV2 and TRBJ2-1): EPEVTQTPSHQVTQMGQEVILRCVPISNHLYFYWYRQILGQKVEFLVSFYNNEISEKSEIFDDQFSVERPDGSNFTLKIRSTKLEDSAMYFCASSRTGGNEQFFGPGTRLTVL.

In its sample, this clonotype was seen many times. V usage is TRBV9 and J usage is TRBJ2-1; no clear D. V was clipped by 0 bases and J by 10 bases, with 20 bases between them. This CDR3 region has 16 residues. Germline V gene data show CDR1 as SGDLS and CDR2 as YYNGEE. The CDR3, as DNA: TGTGCCAGCAGCGTAGCACCCCGATCCACACACAGAGAGCAGTTCTTC. Its protein is CASSVAPRSTHREQFF.

This clonotype has a handful of counts. The chain employs TRBV5-6 and TRBJ1-1; the match to TRBD1 covers 8 bases. V lost 0 bases to trimming and J lost 5 bases; unmatched junction nucleotides: 15. CDR3 length equals 18 residues. Germline CDR1 is SGHDT and CDR2 is YYEEEE. CDR3 DNA sequence: TGTGCCAGCAGCTTGGTTTGGACAGGGTCTACGGGGGGGACTGAAGCTTTCTTT. This encodes CASSLVWTGSTGGTEAFF.

The rearrangement links TRBV3-1 to TRBJ2-5; 12 bases line up with TRBD2. Germline values: CDR1 LGHDT, CDR2 YNNKEL (reference sequence). Unmatched junction bases numbered 7, after V lost 4 bases and J lost 1 base. This CDR3 is 17 amino acids long. CDR3 in amino acids: CASSPWTSGDPQETQYF. For the CDR3, the DNA is TGTGCCAGCAGCCCCTGGACTAGCGGGGACCCCCAAGAGACCCAGTACTTC.

The J gene is TRBJ1-1, the V gene TRBV11-2, with D perhaps TRBD1 (6 bases). Germline V gene data show CDR1 as SGHAT and CDR2 as FQNNGV. V lost 1 base to trimming and J lost 0 bases, with 9 bases between them. The CDR3 spans 15 residues. The CDR3 is CASSLVRDMNTEAFF. DNA of the CDR3: TGTGCCAGCAGCTTAGTTCGGGACATGAACACTGAAGCTTTCTTT.

Of note for this clonotype: A read error may account for a junction end that differs from germline. The chain has TRBV2 and TRBJ1-4, with TRBD1 matching over 8 bases. Per the germline V gene, CDR1 is SNHLY and CDR2 is FYNNEI. The CDR3 totals 16 residues. The CDR3 DNA reads as TGTGCCAGCAGCTCAAACGCTCAGGGGGCTGGTGAAAGACTGGTTTTT. It is translated as CASSSNAQGAGERLVF.

This clonotype showed up just a few times. CDR3 sequence: CASSGGGHNNEQFF. The DNA of the CDR3 is TGTGCCAGTAGTGGCGGGGGGCATAACAATGAGCAGTTCTTC. The chain has TRBV19 and TRBJ2-1, with 8 bases matching TRBD2. The CDR3 is made up of 14 amino acids. Trimming cost V 5 bases and J 5 bases; bases outside gene matches: 5. Germline V gives CDR1 LNHDA, CDR2 SQIVND (reference sequence).

Regarding this clonotype: With a far larger clone one base away, a read error is the likely cause. The gene calls are TRBV13 and TRBJ2-1, with TRBD2 identical over 7 bases. Germline V CDR1 and CDR2: PRHDT, FYEKMQ (reference sequence). Trimming at V came to 0 bases and at J to 10 bases, leaving 15 bases not matched to a gene. This CDR3 is 17 amino acids long. CDR3 nucleotides: TGTGCCAGCAGCTTAGGTGCTAGCGGTCCCCACACCTACGAGCAGTTCTTC. This gives the protein CASSLGASGPHTYEQFF.

The rearrangement uses TRBV12-3 or TRBV12-4 and TRBJ2-3, with D possibly TRBD1 on 6 matching bases. The CDR3 runs to 13 residues. Trimming shortened V by 4 bases and J by 4 bases, and 9 bases separated the two germline ends. CDR3 sequence reads: CASSSRQADTQYF. DNA for the CDR3: TGTGCCAGCAGTTCCAGACAGGCAGATACGCAGTATTTT.

J is TRBJ2-3 and V is TRBV5-1, with TRBD1 identical over 9 bases. This CDR3 is 16 amino acids long. Germline lookup yields CDR1 SGHRS and CDR2 YFSETQ. V trimming: 10 bases; J trimming: 2 bases; junction bases outside the gene matches: 14. The DNA of the CDR3 is TGCGCCCCCCAGCAACCGGGACAGGGCAACACAGATACGCAGTATTTT. This codes for CAPQQPGQGNTDTQYF.

Turning to this clonotype: This CDR3 is missing its conserved last phenylalanine or tryptophan, likely due to a read error. CDR3 coding DNA: TGTGCCAGCAGCAGAGCGAGGGGGGACCACCAAGAGACCCAGTACTCC. It translates to CASSRARGDHQETQYS. This chain links TRBV7-3 with TRBJ2-5; either TRBD1 or TRBD2 may supply D (6 bases each). The V end was cut by 5 bases, the J end by 0 bases, with 16 bases between. Germline V gives CDR1 SGHTA, CDR2 FQGTGA. The CDR3 extends over 16 amino acids.

V usage is TRBV6-1 and J usage is TRBJ1-4; D might be TRBD1 (5 bases). V lost 8 bases, J lost 6 bases, and 10 bases lay in between. Germline CDR1 MNHNS, CDR2 SASEGT. CDR3 length: 12 residues. The CDR3 DNA is TGTGCCAGCCGGGGGTTCGATGAAAAACTGTTTTTT. This translates into CASRGFDEKLFF.

Ten or more counts support this clonotype. The chain couples TRBV13 to TRBJ2-7; D may be TRBD2 (6 bases). CDR1 PRHDT and CDR2 FYEKMQ come from the germline V gene (reference sequence). Trimming removed 4 bases at V and 1 base at J, with 11 bases between. This CDR3 spans 14 amino acids. In DNA form, the CDR3 reads TGTGCCAGCAGCTCCCGGGACTTATCCTACGAGCAGTACTTC. It codes for CASSSRDLSYEQYF.

This clonotype was detected a few times. J is TRBJ2-7 and V is TRBV15; unclear D gene. V lost 1 base, J lost 3 bases, and 13 bases lay in between. This CDR3 contains 15 residues. Germline V CDR1 and CDR2: LNHNV, YYDKDF (reference sequence). In nucleotides, the CDR3 is TGTGCCACCAGCAGAGCGATAGGGCCCGACTACGAGCAGTACTTC. This encodes CATSRAIGPDYEQYF.

The chain has TRBV10-3 and TRBJ1-1; D might be TRBD1 (6 bases). Trimming removed 11 bases from V and 1 base from J, with 11 bases in between. The CDR3 covers 12 residues. Germline values: CDR1 ENHRY, CDR2 SYGVKD. The CDR3 spells CASQGSNTEAFF. In DNA, the CDR3 is TGTGCCTCTCAGGGGTCGAACACTGAAGCTTTCTTT.

There are many counts of this clonotype. The rearrangement uses TRBV5-4 and TRBJ1-6; 10 nucleotides agree with TRBD1. V dropped 4 bases and J dropped 9; count of bases not matched to a gene: 7. This CDR3 region has 15 residues. From germline, CDR1 is SGHNT and CDR2 YYREEE (reference sequence). CDR3 bases: TGTGCCAGCAGCGCCCCCGGGACAGGGGCTTCACCCCTCCACTTT. As protein: CASSAPGTGASPLHF.

This clonotype was seen many times. The chain employs TRBV7-9 and TRBJ1-5; tentatively, D is TRBD1 (5 bases). Germline V gives CDR1 SEHNR, CDR2 FQNEAQ (reference sequence). The CDR3 has 15 residues. Trimming removed 7 bases at V and 0 bases at J, with 13 bases between. In DNA form, the CDR3 reads TGTGCCAGCACCCTTGGGGCTGATAGCAATCAGCCCCAGCATTTT. It is translated as CASTLGADSNQPQHF.

This clonotype showed up many times. V gene TRBV6-1 combines with J gene TRBJ2-5, with a weak D call TRBD1 (5 bases). CDR1 is MNHNS, CDR2 SASEGT, per germline. Trimming took off 0 bases at V and 6 bases at J, with 11 bases between the two ends. The CDR3 consists of 14 residues. In DNA form, the CDR3 reads TGTGCCAGCAGTGAAGCGCCCAGGGTCAAGACCCAGTACTTC. Its protein product is CASSEAPRVKTQYF.

This clonotype has a count of ten or more. V is TRBV6-4 and J is TRBJ2-7, with 10 bases aligning to TRBD2. Losses at the gene ends were 3 bases for V and 0 bases for J; bases not matched to a gene: 17. Germline assignment: CDR1 MRHNA and CDR2 SNTAGT. CDR3 size: 20 residues. The CDR3 nucleotides are TGTGCCAGCAGTGAGCATCCTTTTGGTCTAGCGGGGGCGAGCTCCTACGAGCAGTACTTC. The encoded protein is CASSEHPFGLAGASSYEQYF.

This clonotype has ten or more counts. This rearrangement joins TRBV9 to TRBJ2-5; D uncertain. Trimming took 0 bases from V and 0 from J, leaving 6 bases between them. Germline loops: CDR1 SGDLS, CDR2 YYNGEE. The CDR3 has 14 amino acids. The CDR3 loop is CASSVGNYQETQYF. DNA for the CDR3: TGTGCCAGCAGCGTAGGGAATTACCAAGAGACCCAGTACTTC.

This clonotype was detected many times. The chain carries TRBV9 and TRBJ1-6; 9 bases fit TRBD1. The V gene end was trimmed by 0 bases and the J gene end by 7 bases; junction bases not matched to a gene: 2. The CDR3 loop spans 15 amino acids. Germline lookup yields CDR1 SGDLS and CDR2 YYNGEE. The CDR3: CASSVEQGANSPLHF. The DNA for the CDR3 is TGTGCCAGCAGCGTAGAACAGGGGGCGAATTCACCCCTCCACTTT.

This clonotype was seen a handful of times. The chain joins TRBV6-2 or TRBV6-3 to TRBJ2-3; D remains unclear. CDR1 and CDR2 (germline): MNHEY, SVGEGT. This CDR3 spans 11 amino acids. V was cut by 2 bases and J by 7 bases, with 4 bases left in between. DNA of the CDR3: TGTGCCAGCAGTTACGGGAATACGCAGTATTTT. It translates to CASSYGNTQYF.

This clonotype was seen at least ten times. The chain recombines TRBV3-1 with TRBJ2-3; D gene unclear. V lost 1 base, J lost 1 base, and 15 bases lay in between. Looked up from germline, CDR1 is LGHDT and CDR2 is YNNKEL (reference sequence). This CDR3 has 17 amino acids. This CDR3 is CASSQVGAGGRTDTQYF. The CDR3 DNA sequence: TGTGCCAGCAGCCAAGTCGGCGCCGGTGGCCGCACAGATACGCAGTATTTT.

This clonotype was observed many times. The chain has TRBV11-2 and TRBJ2-6; possible D gene TRBD1, 6 bases. V gave up 2 bases and J gave up 4 bases, with 12 bases separating them. CDR3 size: 16 residues. Germline V gene sequence: CDR1 SGHAT, CDR2 FQNNGV. The CDR3 sequence: CASSLTGPQGANVLTF. Written as DNA, the CDR3 is TGTGCCAGCAGCTTAACAGGGCCTCAGGGGGCCAACGTCCTGACTTTC.

V gene TRBV19 combines with J gene TRBJ2-3; D assignment may be TRBD1 or TRBD2 (5 bases each). This CDR3 has 16 amino acids. The V and J ends lost 5 bases and 5 bases respectively, with 20 bases between them. Germline CDR1 LNHDA, CDR2 SQIVND (reference sequence). The DNA of the CDR3 is TGTGCCAGTAGTTCCCCGGGGCATTCTTCCGGAGATACGCAGTATTTT. Translating it yields CASSSPGHSSGDTQYF.